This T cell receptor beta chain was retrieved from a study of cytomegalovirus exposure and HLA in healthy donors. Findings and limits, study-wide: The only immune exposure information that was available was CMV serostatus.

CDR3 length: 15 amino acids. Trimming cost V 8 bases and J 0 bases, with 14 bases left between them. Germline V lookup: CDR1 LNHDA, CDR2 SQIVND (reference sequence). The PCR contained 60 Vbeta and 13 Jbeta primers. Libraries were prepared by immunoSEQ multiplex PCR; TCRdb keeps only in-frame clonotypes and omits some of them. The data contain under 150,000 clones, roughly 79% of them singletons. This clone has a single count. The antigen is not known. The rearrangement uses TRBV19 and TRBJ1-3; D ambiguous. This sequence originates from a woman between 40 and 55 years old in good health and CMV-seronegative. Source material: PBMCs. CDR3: CASREGGSSGNTIYF. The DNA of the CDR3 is TGTGCCAGTCGCGAGGGAGGAAGCTCTGGAAACACCATATATTTT.